This T cell receptor (beta chain) was sequenced in a study of blood T cell repertoires in COVID-19. Study background: Acute and convalescent COVID-19 specimens originated in the United States, Italy and Spain. In each case, the material was cDNA or gDNA derived from T cells, B-cell-depleted T cells, or PBMCs.

Individuals drawn from approximately 26 US areas were roughly 18 to 95 years old. This table comes from immunoSEQ multiplex PCR, and its TCRdb copy is limited to in-frame clones, with some not included. Seen here are about 150,000 clones, 65% to 80% observed once, and the top ten hold around 19%. The CDR3 is 14 amino acids. Germline V lookup: CDR1 SGHRS, CDR2 YFSETQ. V was shortened by 5 bases and J by 7 bases, with 16 bases between the two germline ends. The V and J genes are TRBV5-1 and TRBJ2-1; tentatively, D is TRBD1 (5 bases). The receptor was derived from a woman aged 70-85 years in a cohort exposed to, infected with or recovered from COVID-19 (not recorded which). The sample was PBMCs or T cells enriched from blood (not recorded which). The CDR3 DNA reads as TGCGCCAGCAGTACTGGGTTGGGGCCGAATGAGCAGTTCTTC. Translation gives CASSTGLGPNEQFF.